The 16 T cell receptor beta chains presented below share a single source sample, sequenced in a study of regulatory T cells in long-lasting Graves disease. The TCR beta library used iRepertoire HTBI primers with Arm-PCR amplification of CDR3. TCRdb called the multiplex PCR reads again in MiXCR, with one record for every CDR3 protein. There are about 540,000 distinct CDR3 sequences in the sample; approximately 15% occur only once, and approximately 9.3% lies in the top ten. As to time point: newly diagnosed GD, antithyroid drugs for less than 3 months. PBMC RNA was the source of the TCR library. These same data were also listed under a study on T cells in Graves' hyperthyroidism and ophthalmopathy.

The starting material was peripheral blood mononuclear cells (PBMCs), obtained at new diagnosis, from a patient treated with antithyroid drugs. These receptors were obtained from a man aged 30 to 39 with Graves disease.

Many counts were recorded for this clonotype. V gene TRBV7-8 combines with J gene TRBJ2-7, with 7 nucleotides matching TRBD1. Per germline, CDR1 SGHVS and CDR2 FQNEAQ. The CDR3 has 15 residues. J was trimmed by 0 bases and V by 5 bases; bases with no gene match: 7. The CDR3 loop is CASSDRDRGSYEQYF. CDR3 nucleotide sequence: TGTGCCAGCAGCGACCGGGACAGAGGCTCCTACGAGCAGTACTTC. Together with reference TRBV7-8 and TRBJ2-7, the CDR3 gives the full variable domain: GAGVSQSPRYKVAKRGQDVALRCDPISGHVSLFWYQQALGQGPEFLTYFQNEAQLDKSGLPSDRFFAERPEGSVSTLKIQRTQQEDSAVYLCASSDRDRGSYEQYFGPGTRLTVT.

This clonotype was seen many times. The J gene is TRBJ2-2, the V gene TRBV12-3 or TRBV12-4; possibly TRBD2 for D (6 bases). V was clipped by 1 base and J by 0 bases, with 9 bases between them. CDR3 size: 16 residues. The CDR3 region has the DNA TGTGCCAGCAGTTTAGGTAGCGGAGCGAACACCGGGGAGCTGTTTTTT. As protein: CASSLGSGANTGELFF.

This clonotype appeared many times. This chain connects TRBV7-8 to TRBJ2-4, with D possibly matching TRBD2 (5 bases). V lost 5 bases and J 1 base, leaving 15 bases between the germline ends. Looked up from germline, CDR1 is SGHVS and CDR2 is FQNEAQ. This CDR3 has 16 residues. CDR3 sequence (DNA): TGTGCCAGCAGCCCCCCCGGCTGGAGGGCCAAAAACATTCAGTACTTC. Translation: CASSPPGWRAKNIQYF.

This clonotype was counted many times. V is TRBV5-1 and J is TRBJ2-7; a weak D match, TRBD2 (6 bases). Trimming took off 7 bases at V and 1 base at J, with 15 bases between the two ends. CDR1 and CDR2 (germline): SGHRS, YFSETQ. There are 14 residues in the CDR3. CDR3 in amino acids: CASEGRDSSYEQYF. The CDR3 DNA sequence: TGCGCCAGCGAAGGAAGGGACTCTTCCTACGAGCAGTACTTC.

The J gene is TRBJ1-2, the V gene TRBV6-2 or TRBV6-3; no firm D call. Trimming took 6 bases from V and 7 from J, leaving 15 bases between them. Germline CDR1 and CDR2: MNHEY and SVGEGT. The CDR3 extends over 13 amino acids. CDR3 sequence: CASSTNRISGYTF. DNA for the CDR3: TGTGCCAGCAGCACCAACCGGATTTCTGGCTACACCTTC.

This clonotype occurred many times. The V and J genes are TRBV6-1 and TRBJ1-5; D unresolved. The CDR3 contains 13 residues. In germline, CDR1 is MNHNS, CDR2 SASEGT. Trimming shortened V by 11 bases and J by 5 bases, and 16 bases separated the two germline ends. The CDR3 DNA reads as TGTGCCTCCAGACCGGCACTTTATCAGCCCCAGCATTTT. Protein: CASRPALYQPQHF.

In this sample, this clonotype turned up a few times. This rearrangement joins TRBV6-2 or TRBV6-3 to TRBJ2-3; D is ambiguous. V was cut by 2 bases and J by 0 bases, with 9 bases left in between. The CDR3 totals 15 residues. From germline, CDR1 is MNHEY and CDR2 SVGEGT. CDR3 nucleotides: TGTGCCAGCAGTTACCGGCGGTCTAGCACAGATACGCAGTATTTT. It encodes CASSYRRSSTDTQYF.

At least ten counts were recorded for this clonotype. The chain carries TRBV11-1 and TRBJ2-1, with D maybe TRBD2 (7 bases). V was cut by 3 bases and J by 8 bases, with 11 bases left in between. The CDR3 has 13 residues. Per the germline V gene, CDR1 is SGHAT and CDR2 is FQDESV (reference sequence). This chain's CDR3 is CASSLLGGDEQFF. CDR3 nucleotides: TGTGCCAGCAGCTTGTTAGGGGGGGATGAGCAGTTCTTC. Filled out from reference TRBV11-1 and TRBJ2-1, the complete variable domain reads EAEVAQSPRYKITEKSQAVAFWCDPISGHATLYWYRQILGQGPELLVQFQDESVVDDSQLPKDRFSAERLKGVDSTLKIQPAELGDSAMYLCASSLLGGDEQFFGPGTRLTVL.

This chain uses TRBV19 with TRBJ1-2, with 10 nucleotides matching TRBD1. Germline V CDR1 and CDR2: LNHDA, SQIVND (reference sequence). Unmatched junction bases numbered 4, after V lost 2 bases and J lost 4 bases. CDR3 length equals 15 residues. The CDR3 DNA reads as TGTGCCAGTAGTATATCCGGACAGGGGGGCTATGGCTACACCTTC. Translating it yields CASSISGQGGYGYTF.

This rearrangement joins TRBV2 to TRBJ2-5; 16 bases are a match to TRBD2. J lost 7 bases, V lost 8 bases, and 4 bases had no gene match. This CDR3 comprises 14 residues. Germline V CDR1 and CDR2: SNHLY, FYNNEI. As DNA, the CDR3 is TGTGCCAGCGGGACTAGCGGGAGGGTCGGGACCCAGTACTTC. Protein sequence: CASGTSGRVGTQYF.

This clonotype has at least ten counts. The rearrangement joins TRBV24-1 to TRBJ2-7; D possibly corresponds to TRBD1 (5 bases). This CDR3 is 13 amino acids long. CDR1 and CDR2 from the germline V gene are KGHDR and SFDVKD. V was clipped by 4 bases and J by 7 bases, with 13 bases between them. CDR3 sequence: CATSERQFPEQYF. The DNA of the CDR3 is TGTGCCACCAGTGAAAGACAGTTTCCAGAGCAGTACTTC.

This clonotype has only a few counts. DNA for the CDR3: TGTGCCAGCAGCCAAGATCCTAGGGGTCGAGATACGCAGTATTTT. Translating it yields CASSQDPRGRDTQYF. The chain employs TRBV3-1 and TRBJ2-3; D might be TRBD1 (5 bases). The germline V gene encodes CDR1 LGHDT and CDR2 YNNKEL (reference sequence). V dropped 0 bases and J dropped 5 bases, with 12 bases sitting between them. This CDR3 has 15 amino acids.

V usage is TRBV18 and J usage is TRBJ2-1; weak D call: TRBD2 (5 bases). Germline CDR1 reads KGHSH; CDR2 reads LQKENI. This CDR3 contains 13 residues. V lost 6 bases to trimming and J lost 8 bases, with 14 bases between them. CDR3 bases: TGTGCCAGCTCTCGGGGTGCTGGGGATGAGCAGTTCTTC. It specifies CASSRGAGDEQFF.

In its sample, this clonotype was seen many times. The chain couples TRBV12-3 or TRBV12-4 to TRBJ2-5; TRBD1 agrees at 8 bases. J lost 4 bases, V lost 6 bases, and 7 bases had no gene match. The CDR3 spans 14 residues. CDR3 residues: CASSSTGVRETQYF. CDR3 nucleotide sequence: TGTGCCAGCAGCTCGACAGGGGTTCGAGAGACCCAGTACTTC.

This clonotype was seen ten or more times. This chain connects TRBV2 to TRBJ2-7; 11 nucleotides align to TRBD1. Per the germline V gene, CDR1 is SNHLY and CDR2 is FYNNEI. With 6 bases clipped from V and 3 bases from J, the junction kept 1 base outside the gene matches. The CDR3 runs to 13 residues. For the CDR3, the DNA is TGTGCCAGCAGGGGACAGGGGGTCTACGAGCAGTACTTC. Translation gives CASRGQGVYEQYF.

In this sample, this clonotype turned up many times. The chain has TRBV7-8 and TRBJ1-1; D gene unclear. Germline CDR1 reads SGHVS; CDR2 reads FQNEAQ. V lost 3 bases, J lost 4 bases, and 12 bases lay in between. The CDR3 runs 14 residues. CDR3 bases: TGTGCCAGCAGCTTTCAGGCTGGAACCACTGAAGCTTTCTTT. Translation gives CASSFQAGTTEAFF. Together with reference TRBV7-8 and TRBJ1-1, the CDR3 gives the full variable domain: GAGVSQSPRYKVAKRGQDVALRCDPISGHVSLFWYQQALGQGPEFLTYFQNEAQLDKSGLPSDRFFAERPEGSVSTLKIQRTQQEDSAVYLCASSFQAGTTEAFFGQGTRLTVV.